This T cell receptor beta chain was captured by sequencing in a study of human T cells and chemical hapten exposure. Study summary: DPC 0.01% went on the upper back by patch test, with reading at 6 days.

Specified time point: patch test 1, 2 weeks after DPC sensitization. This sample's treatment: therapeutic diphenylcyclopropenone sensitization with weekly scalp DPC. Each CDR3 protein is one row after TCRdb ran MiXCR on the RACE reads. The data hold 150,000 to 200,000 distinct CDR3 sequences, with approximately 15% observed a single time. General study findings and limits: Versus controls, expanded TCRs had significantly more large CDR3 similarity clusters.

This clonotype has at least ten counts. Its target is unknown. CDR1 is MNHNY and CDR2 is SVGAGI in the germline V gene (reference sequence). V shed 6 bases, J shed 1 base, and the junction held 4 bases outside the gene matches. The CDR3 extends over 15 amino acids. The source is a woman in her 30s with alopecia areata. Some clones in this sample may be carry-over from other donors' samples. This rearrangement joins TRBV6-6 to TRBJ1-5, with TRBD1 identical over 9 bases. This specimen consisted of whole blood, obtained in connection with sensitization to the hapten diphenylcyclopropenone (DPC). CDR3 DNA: TGTGCCAGCAGCTACGGACAGGGGAGCAATCAGCCCCAGCATTTT. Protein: CASSYGQGSNQPQHF.